The 20 T cell receptor beta chains reported below all come from one sample, sequenced in a study of T cell changes during pregnancy in multiple sclerosis. Data came from immunoSEQ multiplex PCR; TCRdb stores just in-frame clones and leaves some out. This table has 65,000 to 95,000 clones, over 75% appearing once. Sequencing was performed on peripheral blood, taken before pregnancy. Every receptor here comes from a female donor with multiple sclerosis, enrolled in a pregnancy study.

V usage is TRBV2 and J usage is TRBJ2-3; possible D gene TRBD2, 5 bases. Per the germline V gene, CDR1 is SNHLY and CDR2 is FYNNEI. Trimming cost V 2 bases and J 10 bases, with 10 bases left between them. This CDR3 comprises 12 residues. DNA of the CDR3: TGTGCCAGCAGTGAATCGGGGTCGGCGCAGTATTTT. Protein: CASSESGSAQYF.

The chain couples TRBV2 to TRBJ1-5, with a possible D match to TRBD1 (5 bases). V was clipped by 3 bases and J by 5 bases, with 11 bases between them. Germline values: CDR1 SNHLY, CDR2 FYNNEI. The CDR3 is 14 amino acids. CDR3 sequence reads: CASSDRVGHQPQHF. The CDR3 nucleotides are TGTGCCAGCAGTGACAGGGTTGGGCATCAGCCCCAGCATTTT.

This clone has just one count. The rearrangement links TRBV11-1 to TRBJ2-7; no definite D call. Trimming left V 0 bases short and J 3 bases short, with 12 bases between. Germline CDR1 is SGHAT and CDR2 is FQDESV (reference sequence). The CDR3 is made up of 15 amino acids. In nucleotides, the CDR3 is TGTGCCAGCAGCTTAGCGGCCTCTAGTTACTACGAGCAGTACTTC. Protein sequence: CASSLAASSYYEQYF.

The gene calls are TRBV7-2 and TRBJ1-1; 8 bases line up with TRBD1. V lost 7 bases to trimming and J lost 3 bases; unmatched junction nucleotides: 7. The CDR3 has 14 residues. The germline CDR1 and CDR2 sequences are SGHTA and FQGNSA. The CDR3 sequence: CASKRKTGDTEAFF. CDR3 in DNA: TGTGCCAGCAAGAGGAAGACAGGGGACACTGAAGCTTTCTTT.

The chain links TRBV10-3 to TRBJ1-1, with TRBD1 matching 7 bases. The J segment lost 0 bases and the V segment lost 5 bases, leaving 9 bases of the junction unmatched. The CDR3 runs 16 residues. The germline gives CDR1 ENHRY, CDR2 SYGVKD. For the CDR3, the DNA is TGTGCCATCAGTCCAAACAGGGGCGAAATGAACACTGAAGCTTTCTTT. Its protein product is CAISPNRGEMNTEAFF.

The CDR3 spells CASSGGTSGPNGEQFF. The CDR3 bases are TGTGCCAGCAGCGGAGGGACTAGCGGTCCTAATGGTGAGCAGTTCTTC. V is TRBV5-4 and J is TRBJ2-1; TRBD2 matches at 11 bases. The ends lost 4 bases at V and 9 bases at J; junction bases unmatched: 12. Germline V lookup: CDR1 SGHNT, CDR2 YYREEE (reference sequence). The CDR3 spans 16 residues.

This chain uses TRBV9 with TRBJ1-6; no firm D call. The CDR3 length is 15 residues. Germline CDR1 SGDLS, CDR2 YYNGEE. Trimming stripped 0 bases from V and 8 bases from J, with 12 bases between. CDR3 sequence: CASSVGPGEDSPLHF. CDR3 sequence (DNA): TGTGCCAGCAGCGTAGGGCCGGGTGAGGATTCACCCCTCCACTTT.

V gene TRBV27 combines with J gene TRBJ1-1, with D tentatively TRBD1 (5 bases). Germline lookup yields CDR1 MNHEY and CDR2 SMNVEV (reference sequence). The V end lost 6 bases, the J end lost 0 bases, and 11 bases lay between the germline ends. This CDR3 region has 14 residues. In DNA form, the CDR3 reads TGTGCCAGCAGCTGGAGGGGCATGAACACTGAAGCTTTCTTT. As protein: CASSWRGMNTEAFF.

The V gene is TRBV27, the J gene TRBJ2-6, with a tentative D call TRBD1 (6 bases). Trimming left V 3 bases short and J 5 bases short, with 8 bases between. The CDR3 extends over 14 amino acids. Germline loops: CDR1 MNHEY, CDR2 SMNVEV (reference sequence). The CDR3 protein is CASSFRGRANVLTF. The CDR3 nucleotides read TGTGCCAGCAGTTTTAGGGGGAGGGCCAACGTCCTGACTTTC.

The genes are TRBV7-8 and TRBJ2-3; a possible D gene is TRBD2 (5 bases). V shed 5 bases and J shed 3 bases, with 18 bases lying between them. The CDR3 runs 16 residues. CDR1 is SGHVS, CDR2 FQNEAQ, per germline. The CDR3 DNA follows: TGTGCCAGCAGCCCTAGCCGCTGGCCTGGGACAGATACGCAGTATTTT. Protein sequence: CASSPSRWPGTDTQYF.

The chain recombines TRBV29-1 with TRBJ1-2, with D uncertain. The V and J ends lost 2 bases and 5 bases respectively, with 18 bases between them. CDR3 length equals 15 residues. The germline CDR1 and CDR2 sequences are SQVTM and ANQGSEA. DNA for the CDR3: TGCAGCGTTGAACCCCGCCAAGGGCGGGGATATGGCTACACCTTC. This gives the protein CSVEPRQGRGYGYTF.

The rearrangement links TRBV5-1 to TRBJ2-2; maybe TRBD2 (7 bases). Trimming removed 1 base from V and 5 bases from J, with 12 bases in between. The CDR3 is 15 residues long. Per germline, CDR1 SGHRS and CDR2 YFSETQ. CDR3 in DNA: TGCGCCAGCAGCTTGTATGAGGGGGGGACCGGGGAGCTGTTTTTT. Its translation: CASSLYEGGTGELFF.

This clone was seen a single time. The rearrangement joins TRBV25-1 to TRBJ2-1; D unclear. Germline CDR1 reads MGHDK; CDR2 reads SYGVNS. V was clipped by 1 base and J by 10 bases, with 8 bases between them. The CDR3 is 12 amino acids. The CDR3 sequence: CASSEFTAEQFF. CDR3 nucleotide sequence: TGTGCCAGCAGTGAATTCACAGCCGAGCAGTTCTTC.

The gene calls are TRBV5-1 and TRBJ1-6, with 10 bases fitting TRBD1. The CDR3 is 16 residues long. Trimming removed 4 bases from V and 7 bases from J; junction bases left unmatched: 8. Germline V gives CDR1 SGHRS, CDR2 YFSETQ. This CDR3 is CASSLTTGGQNSPLHF. The CDR3 DNA reads TGCGCCAGCAGCCTGACGACAGGGGGCCAGAATTCACCCCTCCACTTT. Full variable domain (rest looked up from reference TRBV5-1 and TRBJ1-6): KAGVTQTPRYLIKTRGQQVTLSCSPISGHRSVSWYQQTPGQGLQFLFEYFSETQRNKGNFPGRFSGRQFSNSRSEMNVSTLELGDSALYLCASSLTTGGQNSPLHFGNGTRLTVT.

This rearrangement joins TRBV15 to TRBJ2-7; D perhaps matches TRBD1 (6 bases). V lost 0 bases to trimming and J lost 6 bases, with 15 bases between them. CDR1 and CDR2 (germline): LNHNV, YYDKDF (reference sequence). The CDR3 has 15 residues. Here the CDR3 DNA reads TGTGCCACCAGCAGAGATTCAAACAGGGTTGGCGAGCAGTACTTC. This translates into CATSRDSNRVGEQYF.

Here the CDR3 reads CASSPRNDGNQFF. Written as DNA, the CDR3 is TGTGCCAGCTCACCACGCAATGACGGGAATCAGTTCTTC. V and J are TRBV18 and TRBJ2-1, with a weak D call TRBD2 (5 bases). V was trimmed by 1 base and J by 13 bases, leaving 14 bases between them. This CDR3 region has 13 residues. Germline-derived CDR1 and CDR2 are KGHSH and LQKENI.

The V gene is TRBV9, the J gene TRBJ2-5, with D possibly TRBD1 on 6 matching bases. CDR1 SGDLS and CDR2 YYNGEE come from the germline V gene. V was pared by 2 bases and J by 5 bases, with 13 bases between. The CDR3 is 14 amino acids. The CDR3 here is CASSVQTGWETQYF. The CDR3 coding sequence is TGTGCCAGCAGCGTCCAGACAGGTTGGGAGACCCAGTACTTC.

The chain employs TRBV19 and TRBJ2-6, with D tentatively TRBD2 (5 bases). The germline V gene encodes CDR1 LNHDA and CDR2 SQIVND (reference sequence). The CDR3 loop spans 15 amino acids. V gave up 6 bases and J gave up 2 bases, with 11 bases separating them. The CDR3 sequence: CASRGSGTGANVLTF. In DNA, the CDR3 is TGTGCCAGTAGAGGGTCCGGGACTGGGGCCAACGTCCTGACTTTC.

V gene TRBV10-3 combines with J gene TRBJ2-1; no firm D call. The CDR3 runs 15 residues. Per the germline V gene, CDR1 is ENHRY and CDR2 is SYGVKD. Trimming stripped 3 bases from V and 5 bases from J, with 14 bases between. CDR3 loop: CAISDETYFHNEQFF. In DNA form, the CDR3 reads TGTGCCATCAGTGACGAGACTTATTTTCACAATGAGCAGTTCTTC.

The V and J genes are TRBV7-2 and TRBJ1-2; TRBD1 might be the D (6 bases). The CDR3 is 15 residues long. Germline CDR1 SGHTA, CDR2 FQGNSA. The V end lost 3 bases, the J end lost 4 bases, and 15 bases lay between the germline ends. For the CDR3, the DNA is TGTGCCAGCAGCTTCTCTGGGGGGGCTTCCTATGGCTACACCTTC. Its protein is CASSFSGGASYGYTF.